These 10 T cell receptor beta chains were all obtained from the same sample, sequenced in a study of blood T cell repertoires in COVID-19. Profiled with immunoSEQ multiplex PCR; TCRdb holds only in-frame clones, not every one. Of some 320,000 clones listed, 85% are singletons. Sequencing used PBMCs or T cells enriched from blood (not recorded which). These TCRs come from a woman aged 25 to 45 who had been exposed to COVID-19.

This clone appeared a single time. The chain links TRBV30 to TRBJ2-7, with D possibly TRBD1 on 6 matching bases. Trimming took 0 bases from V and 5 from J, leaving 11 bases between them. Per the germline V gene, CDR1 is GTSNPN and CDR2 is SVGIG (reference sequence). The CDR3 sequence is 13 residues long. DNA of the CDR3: TGTGCCTGGAGTGTAGGGGGAGTCAACGAGCAGTACTTC. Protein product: CAWSVGGVNEQYF.

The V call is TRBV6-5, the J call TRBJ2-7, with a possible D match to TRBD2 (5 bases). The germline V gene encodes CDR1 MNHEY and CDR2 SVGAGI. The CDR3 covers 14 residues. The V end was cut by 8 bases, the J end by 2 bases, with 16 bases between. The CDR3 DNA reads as TGTGCCAGCGTGGATACTAGTTATACCTACGAGCAGTACTTC. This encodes CASVDTSYTYEQYF.

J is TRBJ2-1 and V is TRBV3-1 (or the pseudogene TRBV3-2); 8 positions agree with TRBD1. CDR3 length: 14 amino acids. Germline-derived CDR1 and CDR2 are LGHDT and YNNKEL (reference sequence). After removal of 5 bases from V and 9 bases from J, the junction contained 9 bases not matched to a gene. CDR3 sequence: CASSESGGLGEQFF. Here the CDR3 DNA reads TGTGCCAGCAGCGAGTCAGGGGGCCTGGGTGAGCAGTTCTTC.

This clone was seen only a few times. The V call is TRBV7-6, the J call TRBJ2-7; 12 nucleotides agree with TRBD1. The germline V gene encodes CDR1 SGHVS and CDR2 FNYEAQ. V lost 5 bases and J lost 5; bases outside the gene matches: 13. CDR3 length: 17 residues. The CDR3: CASSPGQGALLVHEQYF. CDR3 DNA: TGTGCCAGCAGCCCGGGACAGGGGGCGCTTCTCGTCCACGAGCAGTACTTC.

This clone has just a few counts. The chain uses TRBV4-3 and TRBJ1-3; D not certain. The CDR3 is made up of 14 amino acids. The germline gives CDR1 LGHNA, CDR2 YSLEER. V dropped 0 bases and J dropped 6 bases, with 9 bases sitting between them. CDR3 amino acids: CASSQDLGENTIYF. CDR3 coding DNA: TGCGCCAGCAGCCAAGACTTGGGCGAAAACACCATATATTTT.

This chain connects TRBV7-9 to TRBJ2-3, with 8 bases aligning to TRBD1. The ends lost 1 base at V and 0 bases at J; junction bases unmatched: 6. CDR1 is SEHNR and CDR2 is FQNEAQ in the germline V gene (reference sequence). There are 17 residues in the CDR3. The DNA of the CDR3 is TGTGCCAGCAGCTTAGAGACAGGGGTCTTAAGCACAGATACGCAGTATTTT. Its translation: CASSLETGVLSTDTQYF. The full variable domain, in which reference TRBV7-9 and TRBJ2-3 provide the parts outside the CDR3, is DTGVSQNPRHKITKRGQNVTFRCDPISEHNRLYWYRQTLGQGPEFLTYFQNEAQLEKSRLLSDRFSAERPKGSFSTLEIQRTEQGDSAMYLCASSLETGVLSTDTQYFGPGTRLTVL.

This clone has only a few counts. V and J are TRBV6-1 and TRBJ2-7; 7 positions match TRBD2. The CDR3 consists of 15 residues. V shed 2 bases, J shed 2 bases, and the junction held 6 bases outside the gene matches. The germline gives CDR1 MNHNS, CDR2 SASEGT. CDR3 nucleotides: TGTGCCAGCAGTGAAATGGCTAGCGGCACCTACGAGCAGTACTTC. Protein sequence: CASSEMASGTYEQYF.

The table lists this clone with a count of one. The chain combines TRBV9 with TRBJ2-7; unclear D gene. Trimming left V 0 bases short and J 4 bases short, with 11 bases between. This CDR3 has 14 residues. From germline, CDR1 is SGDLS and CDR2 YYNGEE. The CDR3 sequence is CASSVGVTRYEQYF. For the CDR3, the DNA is TGTGCCAGCAGCGTAGGGGTTACCAGGTACGAGCAGTACTTC.

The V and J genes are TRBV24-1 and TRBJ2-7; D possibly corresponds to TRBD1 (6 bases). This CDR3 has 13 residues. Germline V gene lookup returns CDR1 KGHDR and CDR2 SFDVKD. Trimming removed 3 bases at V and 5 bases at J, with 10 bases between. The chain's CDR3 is CATSDRHRDEQYF. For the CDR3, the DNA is TGTGCCACCAGTGATCGCCACAGGGACGAGCAGTACTTC.

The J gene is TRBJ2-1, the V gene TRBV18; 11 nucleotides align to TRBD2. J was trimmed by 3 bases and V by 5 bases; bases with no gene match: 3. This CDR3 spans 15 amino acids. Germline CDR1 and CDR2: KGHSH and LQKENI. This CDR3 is CASSSSGGDYNEQFF. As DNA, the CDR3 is TGTGCCAGCTCAAGTAGCGGGGGGGACTACAATGAGCAGTTCTTC.